This T cell receptor beta chain was identified during a study of T cell responses to AZD1222 COVID-19 vaccine. Study-level points and caveats: The sample set comprised mostly white British donors with more females, and clonal diversity was possibly underestimated.

Concerning this clone: Its specificity is not known.

Profiling relied on immunoSEQ multiplex PCR, and the TCRdb table lists in-frame clones only, not all of them. Of about 97,000 clones in the sample, roughly 89% were seen once. Germline V gene data show CDR1 as LNHDA and CDR2 as SQIVND (reference sequence). The ends were cut back, 6 bases at V and 2 bases at J, with 17 bases in the middle. The CDR3 consists of 17 residues. V and J are TRBV19 and TRBJ1-6, with TRBD1 as a possible D gene (6 bases). Material: peripheral blood, obtained on day 0 of AZD1222 vaccination. The origin of this receptor is an adult in good health. The CDR3: CASRGRAGAAYNSPLHF. The DNA for the CDR3 is TGTGCCAGTAGGGGGCGCGCGGGGGCCGCCTATAATTCACCCCTCCACTTT.